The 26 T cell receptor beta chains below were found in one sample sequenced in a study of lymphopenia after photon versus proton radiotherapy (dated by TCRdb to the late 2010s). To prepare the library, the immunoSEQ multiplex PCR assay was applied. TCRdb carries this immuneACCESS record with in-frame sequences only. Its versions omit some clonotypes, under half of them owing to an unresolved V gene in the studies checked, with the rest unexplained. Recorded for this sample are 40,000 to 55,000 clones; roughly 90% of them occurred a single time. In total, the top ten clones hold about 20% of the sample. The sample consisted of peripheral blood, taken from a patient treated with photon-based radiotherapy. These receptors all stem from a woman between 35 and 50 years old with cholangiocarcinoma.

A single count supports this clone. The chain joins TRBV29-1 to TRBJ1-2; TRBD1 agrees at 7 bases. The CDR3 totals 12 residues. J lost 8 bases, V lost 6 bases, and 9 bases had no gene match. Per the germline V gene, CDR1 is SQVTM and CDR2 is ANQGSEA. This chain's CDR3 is CSVDDRVGGYTF. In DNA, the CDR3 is TGCAGCGTCGACGACAGGGTCGGCGGCTACACCTTC.

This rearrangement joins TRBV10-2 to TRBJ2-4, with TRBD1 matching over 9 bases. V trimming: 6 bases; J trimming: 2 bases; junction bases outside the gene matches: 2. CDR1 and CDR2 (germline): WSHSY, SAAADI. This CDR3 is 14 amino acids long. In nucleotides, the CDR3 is TGCGCCAGCAGAGGACAGGGGCCCAAAAACATTCAGTACTTC. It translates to CASRGQGPKNIQYF.

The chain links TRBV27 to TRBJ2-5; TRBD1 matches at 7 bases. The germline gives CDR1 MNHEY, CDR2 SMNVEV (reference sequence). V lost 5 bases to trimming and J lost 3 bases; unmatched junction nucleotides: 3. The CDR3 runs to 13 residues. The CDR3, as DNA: TGTGCCAGCAGTCATACAGGGGAAGAGACCCAGTACTTC. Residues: CASSHTGEETQYF.

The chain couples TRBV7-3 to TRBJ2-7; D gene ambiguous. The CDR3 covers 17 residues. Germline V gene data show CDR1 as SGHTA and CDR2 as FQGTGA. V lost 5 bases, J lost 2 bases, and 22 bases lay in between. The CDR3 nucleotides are TGTGCCAGCAGCCCAATTACGCATCACAGATACGCCTACGAGCAGTACTTC. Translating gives CASSPITHHRYAYEQYF. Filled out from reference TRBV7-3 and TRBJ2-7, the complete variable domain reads GAGVSQTPSNKVTEKGKYVELRCDPISGHTALYWYRQSLGQGPEFLIYFQGTGAADDSGLPNDRFFAVRPEGSVSTLKIQRTERGDSAVYLCASSPITHHRYAYEQYFGPGTRLTVT.

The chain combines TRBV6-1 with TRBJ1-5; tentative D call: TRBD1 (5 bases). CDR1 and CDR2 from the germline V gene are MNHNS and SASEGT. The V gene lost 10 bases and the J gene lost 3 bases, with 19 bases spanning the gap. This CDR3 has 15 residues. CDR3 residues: CATVDQQGINQPQHF. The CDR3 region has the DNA TGTGCCACGGTGGATCAGCAGGGTATCAATCAGCCCCAGCATTTT.

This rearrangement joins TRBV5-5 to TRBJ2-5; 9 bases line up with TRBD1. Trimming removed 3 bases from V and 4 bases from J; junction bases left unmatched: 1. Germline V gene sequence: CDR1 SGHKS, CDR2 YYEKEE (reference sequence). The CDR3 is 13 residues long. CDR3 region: CASSWGQGETQYF. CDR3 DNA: TGTGCCAGCAGCTGGGGACAGGGAGAGACCCAGTACTTC. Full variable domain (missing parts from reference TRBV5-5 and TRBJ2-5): DAGVTQSPTHLIKTRGQQVTLRCSPISGHKSVSWYQQVLGQGPQFIFQYYEKEERGRGNFPDRFSARQFPNYSSELNVNALLLGDSALYLCASSWGQGETQYFGPGTRLLVL.

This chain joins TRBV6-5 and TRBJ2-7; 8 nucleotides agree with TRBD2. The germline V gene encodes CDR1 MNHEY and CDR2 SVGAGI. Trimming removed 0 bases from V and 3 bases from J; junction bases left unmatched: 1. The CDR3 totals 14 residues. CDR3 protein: CASSYSSGNYEQYF. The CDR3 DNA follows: TGTGCCAGCAGTTACTCTAGCGGGAACTACGAGCAGTACTTC.

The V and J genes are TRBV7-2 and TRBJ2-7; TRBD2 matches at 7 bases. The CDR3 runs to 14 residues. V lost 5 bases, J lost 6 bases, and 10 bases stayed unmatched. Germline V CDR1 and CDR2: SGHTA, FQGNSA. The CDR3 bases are TGTGCCAGCAGCCCCACTGGCGGGAGAGCCGAGCAGTACTTC. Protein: CASSPTGGRAEQYF.

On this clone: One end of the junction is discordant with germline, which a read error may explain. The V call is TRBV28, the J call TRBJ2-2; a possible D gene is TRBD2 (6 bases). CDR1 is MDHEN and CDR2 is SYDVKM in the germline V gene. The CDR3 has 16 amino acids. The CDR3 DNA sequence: TGTGCCAGCAGATTATACCGGGACTTGAACACCGGGGAGCTGTTTTTT. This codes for CASRLYRDLNTGELFF.

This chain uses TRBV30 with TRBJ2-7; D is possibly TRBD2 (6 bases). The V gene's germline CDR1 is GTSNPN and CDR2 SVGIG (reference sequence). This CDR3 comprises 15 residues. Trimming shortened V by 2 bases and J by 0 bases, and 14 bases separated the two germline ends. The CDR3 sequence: CAWSNPGSGSYEQYF. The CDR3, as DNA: TGTGCCTGGAGTAACCCTGGTAGCGGCTCCTACGAGCAGTACTTC.

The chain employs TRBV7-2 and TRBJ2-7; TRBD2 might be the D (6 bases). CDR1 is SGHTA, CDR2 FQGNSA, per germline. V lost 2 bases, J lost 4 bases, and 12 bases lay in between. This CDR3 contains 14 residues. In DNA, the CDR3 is TGTGCCAGCAGCTTATCCGGGAGTCAGTACGAGCAGTACTTC. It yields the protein CASSLSGSQYEQYF.

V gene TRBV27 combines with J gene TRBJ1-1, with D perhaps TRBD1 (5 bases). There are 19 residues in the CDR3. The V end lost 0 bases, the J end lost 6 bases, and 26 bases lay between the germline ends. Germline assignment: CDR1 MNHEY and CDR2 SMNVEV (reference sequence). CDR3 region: CASSLSGRSPGRPGSEAFF. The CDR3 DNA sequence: TGTGCCAGCAGTTTATCGGGACGATCTCCGGGACGCCCAGGGTCTGAAGCTTTCTTT.

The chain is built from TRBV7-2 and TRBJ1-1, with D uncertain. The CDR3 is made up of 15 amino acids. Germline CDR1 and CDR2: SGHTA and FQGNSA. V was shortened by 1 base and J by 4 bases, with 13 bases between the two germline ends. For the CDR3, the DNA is TGTGCCAGCAGCTTAGAGGACCCCTCTGGCACTGAAGCTTTCTTT. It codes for CASSLEDPSGTEAFF.

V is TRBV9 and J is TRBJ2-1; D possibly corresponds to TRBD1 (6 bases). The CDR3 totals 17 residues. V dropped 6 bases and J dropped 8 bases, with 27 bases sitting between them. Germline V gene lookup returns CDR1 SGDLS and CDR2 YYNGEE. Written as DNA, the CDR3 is TGTGCCAGCACCTCTGGAAGGAACAGGGTATTTGGTGATGAGCAGTTCTTC. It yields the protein CASTSGRNRVFGDEQFF.

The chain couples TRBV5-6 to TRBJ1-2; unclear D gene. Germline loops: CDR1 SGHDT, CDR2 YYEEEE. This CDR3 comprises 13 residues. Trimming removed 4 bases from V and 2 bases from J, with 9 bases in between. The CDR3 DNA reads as TGTGCCAGCAGCCCTTCAGAGAACTATGGCTACACCTTC. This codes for CASSPSENYGYTF.

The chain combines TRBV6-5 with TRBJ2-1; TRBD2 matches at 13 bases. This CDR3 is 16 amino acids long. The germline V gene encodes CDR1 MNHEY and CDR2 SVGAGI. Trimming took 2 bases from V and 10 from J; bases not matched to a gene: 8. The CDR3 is CASSYRTSGRVNEQFF. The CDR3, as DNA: TGTGCCAGCAGTTACAGAACTAGCGGGAGGGTGAACGAGCAGTTCTTC.

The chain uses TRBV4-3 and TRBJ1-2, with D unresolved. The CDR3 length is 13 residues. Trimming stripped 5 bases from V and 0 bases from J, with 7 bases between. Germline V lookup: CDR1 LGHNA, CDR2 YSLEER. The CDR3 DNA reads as TGCGCCAGCAGCTTTGGGACTAACTATGGCTACACCTTC. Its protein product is CASSFGTNYGYTF.

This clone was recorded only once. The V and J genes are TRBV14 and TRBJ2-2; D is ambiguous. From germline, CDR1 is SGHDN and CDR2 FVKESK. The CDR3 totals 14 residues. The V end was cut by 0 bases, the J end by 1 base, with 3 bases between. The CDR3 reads CASSQDRNTGELFF. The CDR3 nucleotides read TGTGCCAGCAGCCAAGACAGGAACACCGGGGAGCTGTTTTTT.

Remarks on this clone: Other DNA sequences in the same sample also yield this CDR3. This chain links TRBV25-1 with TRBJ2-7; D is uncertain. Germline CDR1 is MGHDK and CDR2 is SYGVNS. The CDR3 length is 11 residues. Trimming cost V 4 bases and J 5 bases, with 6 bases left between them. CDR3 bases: TGTGCCAGCAGTGGATTAAACGAGCAGTACTTC. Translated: CASSGLNEQYF.

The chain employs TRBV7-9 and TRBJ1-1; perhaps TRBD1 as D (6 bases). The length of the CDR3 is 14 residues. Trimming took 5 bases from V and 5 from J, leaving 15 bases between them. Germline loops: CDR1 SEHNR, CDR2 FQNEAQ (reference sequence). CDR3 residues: CASSSQQGQTEAFF. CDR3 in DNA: TGTGCCAGCAGCAGTCAACAGGGTCAGACTGAAGCTTTCTTT. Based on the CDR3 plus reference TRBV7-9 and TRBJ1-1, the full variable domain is DTGVSQNPRHKITKRGQNVTFRCDPISEHNRLYWYRQTLGQGPEFLTYFQNEAQLEKSRLLSDRFSAERPKGSFSTLEIQRTEQGDSAMYLCASSSQQGQTEAFFGQGTRLTVV.

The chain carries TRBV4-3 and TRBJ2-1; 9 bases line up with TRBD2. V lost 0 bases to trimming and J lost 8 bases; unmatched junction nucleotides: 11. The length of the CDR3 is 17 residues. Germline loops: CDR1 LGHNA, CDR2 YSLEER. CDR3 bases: TGCGCCAGCAGCCAAGATTTAAGGCTAGCGGGAAGTGATGAGCAGTTCTTC. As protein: CASSQDLRLAGSDEQFF.

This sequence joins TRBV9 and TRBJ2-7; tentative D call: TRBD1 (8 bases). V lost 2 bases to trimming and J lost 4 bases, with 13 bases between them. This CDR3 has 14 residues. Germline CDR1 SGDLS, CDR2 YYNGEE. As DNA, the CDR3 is TGTGCCAGCAGCGTTGGACAGGGAGGGTACGAGCAGTACTTC. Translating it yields CASSVGQGGYEQYF.

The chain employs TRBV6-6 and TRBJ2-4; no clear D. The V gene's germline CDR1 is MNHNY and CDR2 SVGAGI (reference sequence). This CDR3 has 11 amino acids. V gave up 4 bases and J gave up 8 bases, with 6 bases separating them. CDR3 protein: CASSSGYIQYF. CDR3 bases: TGTGCCAGCAGTTCTGGGTACATTCAGTACTTC.

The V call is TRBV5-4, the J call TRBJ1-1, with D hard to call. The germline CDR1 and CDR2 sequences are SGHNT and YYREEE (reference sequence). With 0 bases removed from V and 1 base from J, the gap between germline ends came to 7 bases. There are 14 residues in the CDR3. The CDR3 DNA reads TGTGCCAGCAGCTTGGTAACAGCGAACACTGAAGCTTTCTTT. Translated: CASSLVTANTEAFF. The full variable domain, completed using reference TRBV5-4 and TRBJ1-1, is ETGVTQSPTHLIKTRGQQVTLRCSSQSGHNTVSWYQQALGQGPQFIFQYYREEENGRGNFPPRFSGLQFPNYSSELNVNALELDDSALYLCASSLVTANTEAFFGQGTRLTVV.

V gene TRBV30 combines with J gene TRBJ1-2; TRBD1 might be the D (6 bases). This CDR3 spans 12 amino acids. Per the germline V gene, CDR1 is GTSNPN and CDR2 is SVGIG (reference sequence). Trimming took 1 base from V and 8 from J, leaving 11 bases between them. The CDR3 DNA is TGTGCCTGGAGTGGGGACAAGGAGGGCTACACCTTC. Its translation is CAWSGDKEGYTF.

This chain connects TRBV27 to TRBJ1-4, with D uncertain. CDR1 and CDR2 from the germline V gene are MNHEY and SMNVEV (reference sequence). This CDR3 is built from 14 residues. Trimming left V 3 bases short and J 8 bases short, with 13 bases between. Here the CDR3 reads CASSLNLSGEKLFF. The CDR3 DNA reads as TGTGCCAGCAGTTTGAATTTGTCGGGCGAAAAACTGTTTTTT.